This T cell receptor (beta chain) was recorded in a study of shared clonotypes between healthy human individuals. Study overall: CD4 naive and CD4 memory each took three plates per donor, while CD8 naive took two and CD8 memory one. Study observations and caveats: Clonotypes shared by all four sorted-subset donors had higher generation probabilities than non-shared clonotypes. Sorted-subset sequencing was shown by rarefaction to be incomplete despite large depth.

Clones were read by immunoSEQ multiplex PCR, and TCRdb kept only the in-frame ones, dropping some. The profile shows roughly 650,000 clones, 90% to 97% of them singletons. Concerning this clone itself: Antigen unknown.

CD45RO-negative, CCR7-positively selected cells formed the naive CD8 fraction, excluding terminally differentiated effector memory CD45RA+ cells. All of the donors resided in Nashville, Tennessee, and each was a Caucasian adult. This CDR3 is built from 24 residues. Looked up from germline, CDR1 is PRHDT and CDR2 is FYEKMQ (reference sequence). V lost 4 bases, J lost 0 bases, and 27 bases stayed unmatched. This sequence was found in a woman in her 30s in good health. What was sequenced was naive CD8+ T cells sorted from blood. The V call is TRBV13, the J call TRBJ2-6, with 7 bases matching TRBD1. CDR3 DNA sequence: TGTGCCAGCAGCTCCATTTATATCCGGACAGGCGACGGTACGGACAACTCTGGGGCCAACGTCCTGACTTTC. This sequence encodes CASSSIYIRTGDGTDNSGANVLTF.